This T cell receptor (beta chain) was profiled in a study of blood T cells in healthy people across ages. Whole-study results and caveats: Long-lived donors had more naive CD4+ cells and higher diversity than aged donors.

Deletions cut 1 base from V and 1 base from J, with 17 bases between. CDR1 is SGHTA, CDR2 FQGNSA, per germline. This CDR3 is built from 18 residues. Sample-barcoded 5' priming and a J-beta primer mix drove a second PCR of about 6 to 12 cycles. TCRdb ran MiXCR on the 5' RACE reads and lists one entry per CDR3 protein. This sample yields some 880,000 distinct CDR3 sequences, of which approximately 35% are seen a single time; under 15% belongs to the top ten. Worth noting for this clonotype: Its antigen is currently unknown.

This chain connects TRBV7-2 to TRBJ1-5, with a possible D match to TRBD1 (5 bases). The sample consisted of blood. The source is a man aged 18-30 years in good health. CDR3 residues: CASSLVRGGGGSNQPQHF. In DNA, the CDR3 is TGTGCCAGCAGCTTAGTGAGGGGCGGGGGGGGAAGCAATCAGCCCCAGCATTTT.